These T cell receptor beta chains were read from a single sample in a study of blood T cell repertoires in COVID-19. Using immunoSEQ multiplex PCR, the repertoire was profiled, and TCRdb retains in-frame clones only, with some absent. The table has about 34,000 clones, roughly 73% seen once; the top ten hold roughly 14%. The source material was peripheral blood. The receptors were sampled from an older man with active or convalescent COVID-19. Both conserved end residues are part of each CDR3. Each record gives: D gene, clone size, J gene, V gene, CDR3 DNA, CDR3 protein. D genes are given only for firm matches. Size values are once, few and many counts, or a class for expanded clones, and some rows have none.

.	medium-sized	TRBJ2-1	TRBV27	TGTGCCAGCAGTTCGGGAGTGGGGAATGAGCAGTTCTTC	CASSSGVGNEQFF
TRBD2	.	TRBJ2-7	TRBV12-5	TGTGCTAGTGGAGCCCCGAGCGGGAGGACGTACGAGCAGTACTTC	CASGAPSGRTYEQYF
TRBD1	.	TRBJ1-1	TRBV3-1/TRBV3-2	TGTGCCAGCAGCCAAGGACAGGGCACTGAAGCTTTCTTT	CASSQGQGTEAFF
.	.	TRBJ1-4	TRBV2	TGTGCCAGCACCTATAATGAAAAACTGTTTTTT	CASTYNEKLFF
TRBD1	.	TRBJ1-3	TRBV6-5	TGTGCCAGCAGTTACCGCCAGGGGGCTGGAAACACCATATATTTT	CASSYRQGAGNTIYF
.	.	TRBJ1-2	TRBV11-1	TGTGCCAGCAGCGGTAGCGTGGGGGGACCCTATGGCTACACCTTC	CASSGSVGGPYGYTF
TRBD2	.	TRBJ2-1	TRBV28	TGTGCCAGCGGATCACCGGGGACTAGGAACAATGAGCAGTTCTTC	CASGSPGTRNNEQFF
.	.	TRBJ1-4	TRBV28	TGTGCCAGCAGTGGGGGGGACTTAAGTTCAACTAATGAAAAACTGTTTTTT	CASSGGDLSSTNEKLFF
TRBD2	.	TRBJ2-3	TRBV5-1	TGCGCCAGCAGCTTGGCCCGGACTAGCGGATCCCGGCCGAGCACAGATACGCAGTATTTT	CASSLARTSGSRPSTDTQYF
.	.	TRBJ2-7	TRBV2	TGTGCCAGCAGTCCCGGGACTTATACCTACGAGCAGTACTTC	CASSPGTYTYEQYF
TRBD1	.	TRBJ1-5	TRBV15	TGTGCCACCAGCAGTGAACAGGGGGCCCTTCAGCCCCAGCATTTT	CATSSEQGALQPQHF
.	.	TRBJ1-1	TRBV30	TGTGCCCTGGAAGCCCCAGCGGGGCCGAACACTGAAGCTTTCTTT	CALEAPAGPNTEAFF
.	few	TRBJ2-1	TRBV27	TGTGCCAGCAGTTTCTTCGGGGGCTCCTACAATGAGCAGTTCTTC	CASSFFGGSYNEQFF
.	.	TRBJ2-7	TRBV19	TGTGCCAGTAGTAACCCGAGCTCCTACGAGCAGTACTTC	CASSNPSSYEQYF
TRBD2	.	TRBJ2-7	TRBV7-8	TGTGCCAGCAGCTTAGAGGCGCGGGAGGGCTCAAACGAGCAGTACTTC	CASSLEAREGSNEQYF
TRBD2	.	TRBJ2-1	TRBV5-1	TGCGCCAGCAGCCAACATAATAAGCAAACTAGCGGGAGGATGAATGAGCAGTTCTTC	CASSQHNKQTSGRMNEQFF
.	.	TRBJ1-5	TRBV11-2	TGTGCCAGCAGCCCCGGGACTGCAAATCAGCCCCAGCATTTT	CASSPGTANQPQHF
.	.	TRBJ2-3	TRBV7-2	TGTGCCAGCAGCTTAACCTTTAGCGGAACTAGCACAGATACGCAGTATTTT	CASSLTFSGTSTDTQYF
.	.	TRBJ2-7	TRBV21-1	TGTGCCAGCAGCGCAGAACAGGGGGTAGGAGCCTACGAGCAGTACTTC	CASSAEQGVGAYEQYF
TRBD1	.	TRBJ2-2	TRBV7-8	TGTGCCAGCAGCCTACTCTCCGGACAGGGGACCACCGGGGAGCTGTTTTTT	CASSLLSGQGTTGELFF
TRBD2	few	TRBJ2-1	TRBV3-1/TRBV3-2	TGTGCCAGCAGCCAAGGGACTAGCGGGAACAATGAGCAGTTCTTC	CASSQGTSGNNEQFF
TRBD1	.	TRBJ2-7	TRBV4-3	TGCGCCAGCAGCCAGAACAGGGGAACCTCCTACGAGCAGTACTTC	CASSQNRGTSYEQYF
.	.	TRBJ1-5	TRBV19	TGTGCCAGTAGTTGGGAGAATCAGCCCCAGCATTTT	CASSWENQPQHF
.	.	TRBJ1-1	TRBV5-4	TGTGCCAGCAGCTTGGACAGGCATAGCGAAGCTTTCTTT	CASSLDRHSEAFF
.	.	TRBJ1-2	TRBV28	TGTGCCAGCAGCCCGGGGATTAACTATGGCTACACCTTC	CASSPGINYGYTF
TRBD2	.	TRBJ2-7	TRBV5-6	TGTGCCAGCAGCCTGACTAGCGGGGTCTCCTACGAGCAGTACTTC	CASSLTSGVSYEQYF
.	few	TRBJ1-1	TRBV10-3	TGTGCCATCAGTGAAGCTTCCGCGAACACTGAAGCTTTCTTT	CAISEASANTEAFF
TRBD1	few	TRBJ1-5	TRBV6-5	TGTGCCAGCACGTCGGACAGGGACAATCAGCCCCAGCATTTT	CASTSDRDNQPQHF
.	.	TRBJ1-1	TRBV11-2	TGTGCCAGCAGCCCCTCCAGGGTCATGGGCACTGAAGCTTTCTTT	CASSPSRVMGTEAFF
.	.	TRBJ2-4	TRBV11-1	TGTGCCAGCAGCTCCATCGGGTTCATTCAGTACTTC	CASSSIGFIQYF
.	.	TRBJ2-7	TRBV5-4	TGTGCCAGCAGCCAGGGTCCCCTACCTTCCTACGAGCAGTACTTC	CASSQGPLPSYEQYF
.	.	TRBJ1-3	TRBV2	TGTGCCAGCTTAGAGGCGGGAGGAAACACCATATATTTT	CASLEAGGNTIYF
.	.	TRBJ1-2	TRBV6-2/TRBV6-3	TGTGCCAGCAGTTCCCCCACAGCACAGGGTCGACTCGGCTACACCTTC	CASSSPTAQGRLGYTF
TRBD2	.	TRBJ2-1	TRBV7-2	TGTGCCAGCAGCCCGGGACTAGCGGGAGTCAACAATGAGCAGTTCTTC	CASSPGLAGVNNEQFF
TRBD2	.	TRBJ2-7	TRBV5-1	TGCGCCAGCAGCCAGCGGGAGCACTACGAGCAGTACTTC	CASSQREHYEQYF
TRBD2	.	TRBJ2-5	TRBV19	TGTGCCAGTAGTACTCTACCCGGGAGGCAAGAGACCCAGTACTTC	CASSTLPGRQETQYF
TRBD2	.	TRBJ2-2	TRBV11-2	TGTGCCAGCAGACTAGCGGGAGGGGAGGAGCTGTTTTTT	CASRLAGGEELFF
.	.	TRBJ2-3	TRBV9	TGTGCCAGCAGCGTAGTTCACACAGATACGCAGTATTTT	CASSVVHTDTQYF
.	.	TRBJ2-5	TRBV19	TGTGCCAGTAGTAGCAGGGTTGAGGAGACCCAGTACTTC	CASSSRVEETQYF
TRBD1	.	TRBJ2-3	TRBV24-1	TGTGCCACCAGTCCGGGACAGGGTTTGATGGATACGCAGTATTTT	CATSPGQGLMDTQYF
.	few	TRBJ2-1	TRBV10-2	TGCGCCAGCAGTGATATGTCGGATGAGCAGTTCTTC	CASSDMSDEQFF
TRBD1	.	TRBJ1-2	TRBV11-2	TGTGCCAGCAGCACCGGGACAGCCTGGAGTTCTTATGGCTACACCTTC	CASSTGTAWSSYGYTF
TRBD2	.	TRBJ2-7	TRBV6-2/TRBV6-3	TGTGCCAGCAGTTACTCGGCCCTAGCGGGAGAGGAACCCGAACCTTACGAGCAGTACTTC	CASSYSALAGEEPEPYEQYF
.	.	TRBJ1-6	TRBV2	TGTGCCAGCACAATTAGCCTAAATTCACCCCTCCACTTT	CASTISLNSPLHF
.	.	TRBJ2-3	TRBV13	TGTGCCAGCAGCTTAGGTCCTTTCGAGGGTACGCAGTATTTT	CASSLGPFEGTQYF
.	.	TRBJ2-7	TRBV12-3/TRBV12-4	TGTGCCAGCAGCCCTTCAGGGTTCTACGAGCAGTACTTC	CASSPSGFYEQYF
TRBD1	.	TRBJ1-1	TRBV14	TGTGCCAGCAGCTCCCAACAGGGGAGAGTCACTGAAGCTTTCTTT	CASSSQQGRVTEAFF
.	.	TRBJ2-7	TRBV4-3	TGCGCCAGCAGTCTGAACCCGGCAGGCATCTACGAGCAGTACTTC	CASSLNPAGIYEQYF
TRBD2	once	TRBJ2-3	TRBV10-2	TGCGCCAGCAGTGAGTCCTCGTCTAGCGGGACGACAGATACGCAGTATTTT	CASSESSSSGTTDTQYF
TRBD1	.	TRBJ2-1	TRBV10-1	TGCGCCAGCAGGAACAGGGGCGTACTCTACAATGAGCAGTTCTTC	CASRNRGVLYNEQFF
TRBD1	.	TRBJ1-2	TRBV28	TGTGCCAGCTCCGCGGGACAGGACTATGGCTACACCTTC	CASSAGQDYGYTF
TRBD2	.	TRBJ2-1	TRBV14	TGTGCCAGCAGCCATCGGACTAGCGGGAGCTCCTACAATGAGCAGTTCTTC	CASSHRTSGSSYNEQFF